This paragraph covers one T cell receptor beta chain sequence. Its cognate antigen has yet to be identified. Base qualities are missing; no much larger clone stands one base away. The germline V gene yields MDHEN for CDR1 and SYDVKM for CDR2. Deletion took 8 bases off V and 12 bases off J, with a span of 14 bases between the germline ends. The CDR3 contains 11 residues, cysteine and phenylalanine counted. Only the CDR3 DNA is retained, 33 bases long and in frame from the first base. The sample comes from a study of blood T cell repertoires in COVID-19 (dated by TCRdb to the early 2020s). The study in broad terms: The collaborator samples originated in the United States, Italy and Spain and spanned the acute and convalescent phases of COVID-19. The repertoires were released in a freely available public database meant as a resource for research on the immune response to SARS-CoV-2. The samples were drawn from the first 160 participants of the ongoing ImmuneRACE study and from more than 1,000 subjects provided by 6 global collaborators. Deeply sampled blood TCRbeta repertoires from subjects exposed to, actively infected with, or recovered from COVID-19 were included in the dataset. HLA class I and class II types, where available, came from metadata supplied by the sample provider rather than from assay-based typing. The sample metadata nearly always contained a de-identified subject ID, COVID-19 status, age in years and sex. The material from the prospective study consisted of cDNA or gDNA derived from T cells, B-cell-depleted T cells, or PBMCs.

What the study reported, not specific to this receptor: How much clinical and demographic metadata was included differed by source and by participant, and the metadata was provided uncurated.

Participants in the prospective study were enrolled through a virtual design, were aged roughly 18 to 100 years, and lived in roughly 24 United States geographic areas. In the prospective study, participants were assigned to cohorts based on the clinical history participants reported in a screening survey and a study questionnaire. For ImmuneRACE Cohort 3, a participant was defined as recovered based on two consecutive negative NP/OP PCR tests, clearance by a healthcare professional, or resolution of symptoms. Each participant in the prospective study had whole blood, serum and a nasopharyngeal or oropharyngeal swab collected by mobile phlebotomists. Over an approximately 2-month period, participants in the prospective study had the option of providing additional blood draws and questionnaires. Before DNA extraction, prospective study blood samples were shipped either frozen or at room temperature.

TCRbeta CDR3 regions were amplified from genomic DNA using the immunoSEQ Assay, a bias-controlled multiplex PCR. Under the source paper's analysis protocol: Within the assay, amplification of reference gene primers was used to estimate how many nucleated cells each sample contained. Sequence reads were collapsed and filtered to measure the absolute abundance of every unique TCRbeta CDR3 rearrangement. For each sample, productive Simpson clonality was calculated by taking the square root of Simpson's diversity index across productive rearrangements. Not all clones reach the TCRdb copy of this immuneACCESS table, which keeps in-frame sequences only. Checked studies attribute under half of the gap to unresolved V genes and leave the rest unexplained. Clone size and the V and J calls come from that table; the DNA yielded D and trimming. For this sample there are more than 150,000 clones; around 73% appear just once. 17% of the sample comes from the top ten.

The V and J segments used are TRBV28 and TRBJ2-1; the D gene cannot be named for sure. The sample taken for sequencing was PBMCs or T cells enriched from blood (not recorded which). The sequence was collected from a woman aged 45-65 years who had recovered from COVID-19. CDR3 protein: CASQTGSRQFF. The sequenced DNA: TGTGCCAGCCAAACTGGTTCGAGGCAGTTCTTC.